The T cell receptor (beta chain) under discussion was sequenced for a study of control samples from healthy donors and cancer patients. Profiled with immunoSEQ multiplex PCR; TCRdb holds only in-frame clones, not every one. The data hold around 200,000 clones, with roughly 89% observed a single time. This clone appeared once. Trimming removed 1 base at V and 1 base at J, with 7 bases between. This CDR3 region has 14 residues. Per the germline V gene, CDR1 is LNHDA and CDR2 is SQIVND (reference sequence). Sequences were obtained from blood. The sequence was obtained from a woman between 25 and 40 years old in good health. V is TRBV19 and J is TRBJ1-1, with unresolved D. CDR3 nucleotides: TGTGCCAGTAGTATAGTTGGGCGGAACACTGAAGCTTTCTTT. Encoded protein: CASSIVGRNTEAFF.